This entry describes one TCR beta chain. What it binds is unknown. Libraries were prepared by immunoSEQ multiplex PCR; TCRdb keeps only in-frame clonotypes and omits some of them. The table includes fewer than 65,000 clones, around 80% detected once. These data are taken from a study of T cell responses to AZD1222 COVID-19 vaccine. Findings and caveats of the study: The donor group comprised mostly white British people and more females; the analysis possibly underestimated clonal diversity. Repertoires were obtained only post-peak T cell response.

The CDR3 runs 17 residues. The V and J ends lost 0 bases and 2 bases respectively, with 16 bases between them. The germline V gene has CDR1 LNHNV and CDR2 YYDKDF (reference sequence). The specimen was peripheral blood, collected on day 0 of AZD1222 vaccination. The origin of this receptor is an adult in good health. The chain couples TRBV15 to TRBJ1-1; D ambiguous. Here the CDR3 reads CATSRERISTVNTEAFF. In nucleotides, the CDR3 is TGTGCCACCAGCAGAGAAAGGATATCTACAGTTAACACTGAAGCTTTCTTT.